What follows are 18 T cell receptor beta chains derived from one specimen sequenced in a study of blood T cell repertoires in COVID-19. The table came from immunoSEQ multiplex PCR; TCRdb's copy has only in-frame clones and leaves some out. The sample holds about 46,000 clones, around 90% seen once. The specimen was peripheral blood. These receptors were taken from a man aged 50-60 years with acute or convalescent COVID-19.

V usage is TRBV12-3 or TRBV12-4 and J usage is TRBJ1-1, with D maybe TRBD1 (5 bases). V lost 6 bases to trimming and J lost 7 bases, with 15 bases between them. The CDR3 covers 13 residues. The CDR3 loop is CASRLAGGIEAFF. In DNA form, the CDR3 reads TGTGCCAGCAGGCTGGCGGGGGGGATTGAAGCTTTCTTT.

V gene TRBV11-2 combines with J gene TRBJ2-7, with 8 bases that match TRBD2. The V gene end was trimmed by 0 bases and the J gene end by 5 bases; junction bases not matched to a gene: 6. CDR1 and CDR2 (germline): SGHAT, FQNNGV. CDR3 length equals 15 residues. CDR3 nucleotides: TGTGCCAGCAGCTTAGAGGTAGCGGGAACTCACGAGCAGTACTTC. Translating it yields CASSLEVAGTHEQYF.

This clone occurred a few times. The V call is TRBV20-1, the J call TRBJ2-1; D perhaps matches TRBD2 (5 bases). This CDR3 spans 11 amino acids. From germline, CDR1 is DFQATT and CDR2 SNEGSKA (reference sequence). Trimming took 6 bases from V and 6 from J, leaving 9 bases between them. The CDR3 region has the DNA TGCAGTGCCCGAGGGTCCAATGAGCAGTTCTTC. Protein product: CSARGSNEQFF.

This rearrangement joins TRBV10-3 to TRBJ2-1, with 8 bases matching TRBD2. J was trimmed by 4 bases and V by 3 bases; bases with no gene match: 5. This CDR3 has 15 amino acids. The germline gives CDR1 ENHRY, CDR2 SYGVKD. The CDR3 DNA follows: TGTGCCATCAGTGAACATAGCGGGGAGTACAATGAGCAGTTCTTC. Its translation is CAISEHSGEYNEQFF.

The rearrangement joins TRBV7-7 to TRBJ2-2; no firm D call. The CDR3 sequence is 14 residues long. The germline CDR1 and CDR2 sequences are SSHAT and FNYEAQ (reference sequence). The germline V and J ends were trimmed by 2 bases and 1 base, with 5 bases remaining between them. CDR3 DNA sequence: TGTGCCAGCAGCTTAAACAGGAACACCGGGGAGCTGTTTTTT. This encodes CASSLNRNTGELFF.

The rearrangement joins TRBV6-6 to TRBJ2-1; D might be TRBD1 (6 bases). The CDR3 is made up of 14 amino acids. Trimming took 0 bases from V and 15 from J, leaving 18 bases between them. Germline V lookup: CDR1 MNHNY, CDR2 SVGAGI (reference sequence). CDR3 sequence reads: CASSYSGREQGSFF. The CDR3 DNA reads as TGTGCCAGCAGTTACTCCGGGCGCGAACAGGGTTCGTTCTTC.

V usage is TRBV7-9 and J usage is TRBJ1-2; TRBD1 is a possible D gene (5 bases). The V gene's germline CDR1 is SEHNR and CDR2 FQNEAQ (reference sequence). The ends were cut back, 1 base at V and 8 bases at J, with 14 bases in the middle. CDR3 size: 14 residues. DNA of the CDR3: TGTGCCAGCAGCTTAGGGCGCAGGGTCGAAGGCTACACCTTC. It specifies CASSLGRRVEGYTF. Looking up the rest from reference TRBV7-9 and TRBJ1-2 gives the full variable domain: DTGVSQNPRHKITKRGQNVTFRCDPISEHNRLYWYRQTLGQGPEFLTYFQNEAQLEKSRLLSDRFSAERPKGSFSTLEIQRTEQGDSAMYLCASSLGRRVEGYTFGSGTRLTVV.

The J gene is TRBJ1-5, the V gene TRBV5-5; perhaps TRBD1 as D (5 bases). The CDR3 totals 17 residues. The V gene's germline CDR1 is SGHKS and CDR2 YYEKEE (reference sequence). The ends were cut back, 1 base at V and 0 bases at J, with 14 bases in the middle. The CDR3 DNA reads TGTGCCAGCAGCTTGCTACTTTTACAGGATAGCAATCAGCCCCAGCATTTT. Translated: CASSLLLLQDSNQPQHF.

The CDR3 here is CASSLAASGGTGELFF. CDR3 coding DNA: TGTGCCAGCAGCTTAGCGGCTAGCGGGGGGACCGGGGAGCTGTTTTTT. V gene TRBV7-6 combines with J gene TRBJ2-2, with 11 bases identical to TRBD2. The CDR3 runs 16 residues. Unmatched junction bases numbered 2, after V lost 0 bases and J lost 5 bases. Looked up from germline, CDR1 is SGHVS and CDR2 is FNYEAQ.

This sequence joins TRBV6-5 and TRBJ1-4; 9 bases are a match to TRBD1. The CDR3 loop spans 15 amino acids. After removal of 8 bases from V and 0 bases from J, the junction contained 4 bases not matched to a gene. Looked up from germline, CDR1 is MNHEY and CDR2 is SVGAGI. In DNA form, the CDR3 reads TGTGCCAGCGGGACAGGGTCTGCAACTAATGAAAAACTGTTTTTT. Protein: CASGTGSATNEKLFF.

The rearrangement uses TRBV6-4 and TRBJ2-1; no firm D call. CDR1 and CDR2 from the germline V gene are MRHNA and SNTAGT. V was cut by 8 bases and J by 0 bases, with 11 bases left in between. CDR3 length: 14 amino acids. The DNA of the CDR3 is TGTGCCAGCGCACCAGAAAGCTCCTACAATGAGCAGTTCTTC. The encoded protein is CASAPESSYNEQFF.

The gene calls are TRBV5-1 and TRBJ2-3; 14 positions agree with TRBD2. This CDR3 is 20 amino acids long. Germline V CDR1 and CDR2: SGHRS, YFSETQ. The trim removed 3 bases at V and 0 bases at J, leaving 12 bases unmatched. This chain's CDR3 is CASSYTTGTSGRASTDTQYF. As DNA, the CDR3 is TGCGCCAGCAGCTACACGACCGGGACTAGCGGGAGAGCAAGCACAGATACGCAGTATTTT.

This sequence joins TRBV10-2 and TRBJ1-1; D gene uncertain. V was clipped by 6 bases and J by 7 bases, with 9 bases between them. The CDR3 is 11 amino acids. The V gene's germline CDR1 is WSHSY and CDR2 SAAADI. The CDR3 loop reads CASSSGGEAFF. The CDR3 nucleotides are TGCGCCAGCAGCTCCGGCGGTGAAGCTTTCTTT.

CDR3 DNA: TGTGCCAGCAGCCCTCTAGGTCGTCCTAGCACAGATACGCAGTATTTT. Its protein is CASSPLGRPSTDTQYF. The chain combines TRBV6-2 or TRBV6-3 with TRBJ2-3, with unresolved D. CDR1 is MNHEY, CDR2 SVGEGT, per germline. The CDR3 is 16 residues long. Trimming pared 6 bases from V and 0 bases from J, leaving 16 bases between.

CDR3 protein: CASSLTQSNYGYTF. The CDR3 coding sequence is TGTGCCAGCAGTTTAACACAGTCTAACTATGGCTACACCTTC. The V gene is TRBV28, the J gene TRBJ1-2; no clear D gene. The CDR3 has 14 amino acids. Germline loops: CDR1 MDHEN, CDR2 SYDVKM. V was clipped by 2 bases and J by 0 bases, with 7 bases between them.

This sequence joins TRBV28 and TRBJ1-5, with D uncertain. Trimming removed 4 bases from V and 8 bases from J, with 9 bases in between. Germline values: CDR1 MDHEN, CDR2 SYDVKM. CDR3 length equals 12 residues. The CDR3 DNA reads TGTGCCAGCAGTTCTTCCTTAAAGCCCCAGCATTTT. Protein product: CASSSSLKPQHF.

The CDR3: CASSDNNQPQHF. The DNA for the CDR3 is TGTGCCAGCAGTGACAACAATCAGCCCCAGCATTTT. The genes are TRBV2 and TRBJ1-5; D call uncertain. With 3 bases removed from V and 3 bases from J, the gap between germline ends came to 3 bases. The CDR3 extends over 12 amino acids. The V gene's germline CDR1 is SNHLY and CDR2 FYNNEI. The complete variable domain, with remaining parts taken from reference TRBV2 and TRBJ1-5, reads EPEVTQTPSHQVTQMGQEVILRCVPISNHLYFYWYRQILGQKVEFLVSFYNNEISEKSEIFDDQFSVERPDGSNFTLKIRSTKLEDSAMYFCASSDNNQPQHFGDGTRLSIL.

This clone was seen once. The gene calls are TRBV27 and TRBJ1-2; 8 nucleotides align to TRBD1. The CDR3 runs to 18 residues. The V gene's germline CDR1 is MNHEY and CDR2 SMNVEV (reference sequence). The V gene end was trimmed by 5 bases and the J gene end by 0 bases; junction bases not matched to a gene: 14. The CDR3 region has the DNA TGTGCCAGCAGTAAATCAGGGGGCGCGACGGTCGCTAACTATGGCTACACCTTC. It yields the protein CASSKSGGATVANYGYTF.